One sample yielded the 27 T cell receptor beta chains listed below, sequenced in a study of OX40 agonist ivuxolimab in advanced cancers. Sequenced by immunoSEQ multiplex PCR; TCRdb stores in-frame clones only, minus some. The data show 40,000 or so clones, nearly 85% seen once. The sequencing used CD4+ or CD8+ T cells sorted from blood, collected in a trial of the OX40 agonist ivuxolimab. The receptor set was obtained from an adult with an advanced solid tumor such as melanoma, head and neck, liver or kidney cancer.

CDR3 in DNA: TGTGCCAGTAGTATGGAGGGGGGGGAGCAGTTCTTC. Translated: CASSMEGGEQFF. The chain has TRBV19 and TRBJ2-1; a possible D gene is TRBD2 (7 bases). The V gene lost 3 bases and the J gene lost 10 bases, with 10 bases spanning the gap. This CDR3 comprises 12 residues. From germline, CDR1 is LNHDA and CDR2 SQIVND (reference sequence).

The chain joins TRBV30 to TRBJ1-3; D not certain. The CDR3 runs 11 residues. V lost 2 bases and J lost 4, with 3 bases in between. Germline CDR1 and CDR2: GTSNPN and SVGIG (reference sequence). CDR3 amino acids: CAWSIGNTIYF. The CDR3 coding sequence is TGTGCCTGGAGTATCGGAAACACCATATATTTT.

In DNA, the CDR3 is TGTGCCAGTAGTATAGATGACAGTAATCAGCCCCAGCATTTT. Its translation is CASSIDDSNQPQHF. This chain uses TRBV19 with TRBJ1-5, with D possibly being TRBD1 (5 bases). This CDR3 is built from 14 residues. Germline CDR1 reads LNHDA; CDR2 reads SQIVND (reference sequence). V shed 0 bases and J shed 4 bases, with 7 bases lying between them.

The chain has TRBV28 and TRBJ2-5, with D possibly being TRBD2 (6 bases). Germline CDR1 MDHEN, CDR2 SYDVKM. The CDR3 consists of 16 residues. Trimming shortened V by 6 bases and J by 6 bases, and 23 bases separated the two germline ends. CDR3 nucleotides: TGTGCCAGCAGACCCCGCCCCGGGACGGGCGGGAAGACCCAGTACTTC. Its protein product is CASRPRPGTGGKTQYF.

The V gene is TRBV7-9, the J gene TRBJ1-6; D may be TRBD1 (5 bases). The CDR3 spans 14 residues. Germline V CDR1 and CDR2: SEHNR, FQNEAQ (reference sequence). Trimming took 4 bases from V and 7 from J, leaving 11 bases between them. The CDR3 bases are TGTGCCAGCAGCTCCAGGGACGGGAATTCACCCCTCCACTTT. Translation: CASSSRDGNSPLHF.

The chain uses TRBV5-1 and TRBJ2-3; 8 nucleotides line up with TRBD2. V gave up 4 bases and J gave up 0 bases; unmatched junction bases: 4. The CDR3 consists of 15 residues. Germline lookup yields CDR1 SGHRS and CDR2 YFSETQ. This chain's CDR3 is CASSRGGTSTDTQYF. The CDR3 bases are TGCGCCAGCAGCCGGGGGGGTACTAGCACAGATACGCAGTATTTT.

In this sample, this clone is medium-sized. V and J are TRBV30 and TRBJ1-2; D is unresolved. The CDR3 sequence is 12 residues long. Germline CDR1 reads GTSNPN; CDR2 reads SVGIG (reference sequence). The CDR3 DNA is TGTGCTCGGGATCTCCGGGGCTATGGCTACACCTTC. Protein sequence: CARDLRGYGYTF.

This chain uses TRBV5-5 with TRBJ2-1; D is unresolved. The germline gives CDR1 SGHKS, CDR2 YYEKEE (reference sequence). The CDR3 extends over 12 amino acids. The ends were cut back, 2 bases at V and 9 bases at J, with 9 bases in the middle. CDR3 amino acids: CASSFTATEQFF. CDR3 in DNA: TGTGCCAGCAGCTTTACCGCAACTGAGCAGTTCTTC.

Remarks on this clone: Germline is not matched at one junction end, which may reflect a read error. The CDR3 loop is CASSFTGTGSLDF. The CDR3 region has the DNA TGTGCCAGCAGTTTTACCGGGACAGGGAGTCTCGACTTC. The V gene is TRBV27, the J gene TRBJ1-2, with 9 bases identical to TRBD1. The V gene's germline CDR1 is MNHEY and CDR2 SMNVEV (reference sequence). The CDR3 has 13 amino acids.

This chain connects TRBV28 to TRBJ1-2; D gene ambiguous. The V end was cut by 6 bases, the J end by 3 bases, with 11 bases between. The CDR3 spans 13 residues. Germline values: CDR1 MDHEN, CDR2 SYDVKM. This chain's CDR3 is CASRATSYYGYTF. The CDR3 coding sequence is TGTGCCAGCAGGGCAACATCGTACTATGGCTACACCTTC.

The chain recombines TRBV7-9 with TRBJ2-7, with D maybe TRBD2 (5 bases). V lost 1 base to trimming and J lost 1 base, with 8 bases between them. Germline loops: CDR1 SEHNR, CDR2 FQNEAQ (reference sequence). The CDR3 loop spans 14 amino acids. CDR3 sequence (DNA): TGTGCCAGCAGCTTAGGGAGGATTTCCTACGAGCAGTACTTC. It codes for CASSLGRISYEQYF.

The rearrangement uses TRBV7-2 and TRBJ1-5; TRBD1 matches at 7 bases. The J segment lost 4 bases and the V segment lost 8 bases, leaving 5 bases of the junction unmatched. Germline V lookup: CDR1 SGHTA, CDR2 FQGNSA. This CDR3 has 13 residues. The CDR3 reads CASLGQFNQPQHF. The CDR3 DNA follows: TGTGCCAGCCTGGGACAGTTTAATCAGCCCCAGCATTTT. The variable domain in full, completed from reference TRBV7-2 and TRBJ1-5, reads GAGVSQSPSNKVTEKGKDVELRCDPISGHTALYWYRQSLGQGLEFLIYFQGNSAPDKSGLPSDRFSAERTGGSVSTLTIQRTQQEDSAVYLCASLGQFNQPQHFGDGTRLSIL.

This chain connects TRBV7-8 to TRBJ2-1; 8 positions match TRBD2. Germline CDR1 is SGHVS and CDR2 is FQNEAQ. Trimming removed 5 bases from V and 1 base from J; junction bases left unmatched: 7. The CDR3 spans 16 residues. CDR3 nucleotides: TGTGCCAGCAGCCGACTAGCGAAACCTTCCTACAATGAGCAGTTCTTC. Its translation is CASSRLAKPSYNEQFF.

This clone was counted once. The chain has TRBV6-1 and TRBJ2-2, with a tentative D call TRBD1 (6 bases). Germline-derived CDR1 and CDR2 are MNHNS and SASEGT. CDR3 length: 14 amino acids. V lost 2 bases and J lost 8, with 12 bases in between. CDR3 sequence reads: CASSELLDSGELFF. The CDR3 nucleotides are TGTGCCAGCAGTGAATTACTGGACAGTGGGGAGCTGTTTTTT.

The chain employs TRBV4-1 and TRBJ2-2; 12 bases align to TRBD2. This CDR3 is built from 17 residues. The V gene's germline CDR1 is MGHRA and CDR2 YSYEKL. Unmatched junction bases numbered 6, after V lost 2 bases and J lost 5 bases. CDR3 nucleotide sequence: TGCGCCAGCAGCCAAAGACTAGCGGGAGTTAATACCGGGGAGCTGTTTTTT. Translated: CASSQRLAGVNTGELFF.

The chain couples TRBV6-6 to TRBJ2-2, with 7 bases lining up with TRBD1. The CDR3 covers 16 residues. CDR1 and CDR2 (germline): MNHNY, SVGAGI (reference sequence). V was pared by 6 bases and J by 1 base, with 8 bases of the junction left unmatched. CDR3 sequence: CASRQIWDRNTGELFF. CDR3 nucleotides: TGTGCCAGCAGGCAGATATGGGACAGGAACACCGGGGAGCTGTTTTTT.

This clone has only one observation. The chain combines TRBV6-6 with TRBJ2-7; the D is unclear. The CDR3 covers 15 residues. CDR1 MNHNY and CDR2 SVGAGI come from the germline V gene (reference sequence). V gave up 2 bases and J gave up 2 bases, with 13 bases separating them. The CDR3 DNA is TGTGCCAGCAGTTACAACAGAATCCCAGCCTACGAGCAGTACTTC. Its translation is CASSYNRIPAYEQYF.

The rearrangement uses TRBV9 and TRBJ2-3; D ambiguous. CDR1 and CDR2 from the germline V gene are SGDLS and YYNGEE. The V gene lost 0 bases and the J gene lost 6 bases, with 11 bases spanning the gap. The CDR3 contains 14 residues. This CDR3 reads CASSVDLPADTQYF. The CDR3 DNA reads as TGTGCCAGCAGCGTAGACCTGCCGGCCGATACGCAGTATTTT. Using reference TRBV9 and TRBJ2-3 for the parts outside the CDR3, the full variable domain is DSGVTQTPKHLITATGQRVTLRCSPRSGDLSVYWYQQSLDQGLQFLIQYYNGEERAKGNILERFSAQQFPDLHSELNLSSLELGDSALYFCASSVDLPADTQYFGPGTRLTVL.

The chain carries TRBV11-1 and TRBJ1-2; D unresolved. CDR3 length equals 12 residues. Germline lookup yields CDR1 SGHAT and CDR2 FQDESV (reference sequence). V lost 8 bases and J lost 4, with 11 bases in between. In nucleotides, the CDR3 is TGTGCCAGCGCCGAGGTCGCCTATGGCTACACCTTC. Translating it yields CASAEVAYGYTF.

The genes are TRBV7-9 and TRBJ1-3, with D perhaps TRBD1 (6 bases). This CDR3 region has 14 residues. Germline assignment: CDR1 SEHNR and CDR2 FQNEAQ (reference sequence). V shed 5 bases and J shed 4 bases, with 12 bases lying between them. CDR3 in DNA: TGTGCCAGCAGCCGCACGGGACAAGGAAACACCATATATTTT. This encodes CASSRTGQGNTIYF.

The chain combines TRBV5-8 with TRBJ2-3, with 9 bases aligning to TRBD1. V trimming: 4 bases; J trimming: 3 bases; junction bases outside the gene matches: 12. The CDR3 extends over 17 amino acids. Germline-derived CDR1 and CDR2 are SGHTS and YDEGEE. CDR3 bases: TGTGCCAGCAGCCAGGGACAGGGAATGGTTCGGACAGATACGCAGTATTTT. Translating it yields CASSQGQGMVRTDTQYF.

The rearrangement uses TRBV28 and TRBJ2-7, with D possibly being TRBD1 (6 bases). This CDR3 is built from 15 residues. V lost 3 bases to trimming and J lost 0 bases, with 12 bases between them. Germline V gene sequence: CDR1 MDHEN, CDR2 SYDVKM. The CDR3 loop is CASSLDQGTSYEQYF. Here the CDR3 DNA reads TGTGCCAGCAGTTTGGACCAGGGGACCTCCTACGAGCAGTACTTC.

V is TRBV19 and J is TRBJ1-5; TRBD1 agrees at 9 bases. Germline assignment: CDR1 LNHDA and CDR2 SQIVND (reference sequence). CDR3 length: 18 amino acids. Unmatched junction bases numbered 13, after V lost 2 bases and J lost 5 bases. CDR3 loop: CASSIFPPQTGGDQPQHF. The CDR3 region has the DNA TGTGCCAGTAGTATATTTCCCCCTCAGACAGGGGGAGATCAGCCCCAGCATTTT.

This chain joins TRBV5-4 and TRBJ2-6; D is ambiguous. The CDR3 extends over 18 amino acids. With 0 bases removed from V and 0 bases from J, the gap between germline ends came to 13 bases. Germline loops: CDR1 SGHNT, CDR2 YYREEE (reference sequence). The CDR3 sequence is CASSLGALWSSGANVLTF. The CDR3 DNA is TGTGCCAGCAGCTTGGGCGCACTCTGGAGCTCTGGGGCCAACGTCCTGACTTTC.

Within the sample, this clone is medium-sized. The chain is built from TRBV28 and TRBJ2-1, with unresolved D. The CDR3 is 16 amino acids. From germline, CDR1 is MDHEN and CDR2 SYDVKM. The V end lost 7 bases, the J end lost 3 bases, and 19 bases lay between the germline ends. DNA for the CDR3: TGTGCCAGCACCCCCCCTTGGGGAACCTACTACAATGAGCAGTTCTTC. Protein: CASTPPWGTYYNEQFF. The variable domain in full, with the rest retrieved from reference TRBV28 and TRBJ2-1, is DVKVTQSSRYLVKRTGEKVFLECVQDMDHENMFWYRQDPGLGLRLIYFSYDVKMKEKGDIPEGYSVSREKKERFSLILESASTNQTSMYLCASTPPWGTYYNEQFFGPGTRLTVL.

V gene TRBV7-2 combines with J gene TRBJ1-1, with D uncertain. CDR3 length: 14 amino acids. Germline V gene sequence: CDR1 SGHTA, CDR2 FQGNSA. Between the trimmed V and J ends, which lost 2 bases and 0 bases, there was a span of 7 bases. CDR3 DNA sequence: TGTGCCAGCAGCTTACTCGGGGTGAACACTGAAGCTTTCTTT. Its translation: CASSLLGVNTEAFF.

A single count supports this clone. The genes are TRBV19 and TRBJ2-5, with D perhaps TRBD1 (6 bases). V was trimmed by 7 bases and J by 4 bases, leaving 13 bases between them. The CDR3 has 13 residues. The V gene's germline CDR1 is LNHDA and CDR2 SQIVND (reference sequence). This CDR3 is CASTSTGIETQYF. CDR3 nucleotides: TGTGCCAGTACCTCAACAGGGATAGAGACCCAGTACTTC.